This TCR beta chain originates from a study of OX40 agonist ivuxolimab in advanced cancers. About the study as a whole: Ivuxolimab, which targeted the costimulatory receptor OX40 (CD134), was an agonistic, fully human IgG2 monoclonal antibody. Intravenous ivuxolimab was administered to patients every 2 weeks at six dose levels: 0.01, 0.1, 0.3, 1.5, 3 and 10 mg/kg. Of the 50 or so patients in dose escalation, about 19 had hepatocellular carcinoma, around 15 had melanoma, 9 had renal cell carcinoma and 9 had head and neck cancer. In the dose-escalation cohort, roughly 80% of patients were male, and the mean age was around 60 years, with a range of about 23 to 85. Patients were allowed to have had prior anti-PD-1, anti-PD-L1 or anti-CTLA-4 therapy, and approximately 40% of the dose-escalation patients had been treated with checkpoint inhibitors. Partial responses were achieved by three dose-escalation patients, of whom one had hepatocellular carcinoma and two had cutaneous melanoma. The purpose of peripheral TCRbeta sequencing was to test whether ivuxolimab changed TCR sequence diversity and led to clonal T-cell expansion. The paper reports the monotherapy dose-escalation portion (N of about 54 patients) of the phase I ivuxolimab trial. Points the paper makes about the study in general: The antigen specificity of the peripheral T cells that underwent clonal expansion was not determined. Partial responders in the 0.1-3.0 mg/kg groups had among the lowest normalized peripheral clonal expansion, especially among CD8+ T cells. At doses of 0.1 to 3.0 mg/kg, clonal expansion of both CD4+ and CD8+ T cells in blood was seen between baseline and week 6. Low levels of normalized T-cell clonal expansion were also shown by some nonresponding patients. After ivuxolimab, CD8+ T cells had more expanded clones than CD4+ T cells on average.

Notes on this clone: Its specific antigen is unknown. No base quality information exists; no much larger clone differs at one position.

Genomic DNA was extracted from sorted cells for sequencing of the TCRbeta CDR3 region. The immunoSEQ Assay was used to sequence the TCRbeta CDR3 regions. TCRdb took over this immuneACCESS table, retaining in-frame rearrangements with V and J assigned. Such tables are incomplete; in checked studies, under half of the missing clones stem from an unresolved V gene, and the remainder is unexplained. This sample holds about 74,000 clones; almost 85% were observed only once. In total, the top ten clones hold approximately 2% of the sample. Patients with a history of autoimmune disease or receiving systemic immunosuppression were excluded from the trial. Peripheral blood for TCR sequencing was collected from all dose cohorts at baseline, on cycle 4 day 1, and on cycle 7 day 1. Samples came from an open-label, multicenter, first-in-human phase I dose-escalation trial of ivuxolimab. Adults with locally advanced or metastatic melanoma, renal cell carcinoma, hepatocellular carcinoma or head and neck squamous cell carcinoma were enrolled in the trial. Before TCR sequencing, CD4+ T cells and CD8+ T cells from peripheral blood were sorted into separate populations.

The sequence derives from an adult with an advanced solid tumor such as melanoma, head and neck, liver or kidney cancer. The input for sequencing was CD4+ or CD8+ T cells sorted from blood, taken in a trial of the OX40 agonist ivuxolimab.

The DNA sequence is given as TGTGCCAGCAGCCGTCAGACGGCCTCTGGAAACACCATATATTTT. The encoded protein is CASSRQTASGNTIYF. Recombination connected TRBV9 to TRBJ1-3; there is no confident call for the D gene. Looking up the germline V gene yields CDR1 SGDLS and CDR2 YYNGEE. V loses 4 bases, J loses 0 bases, and the germline ends lie 11 bases apart. The CDR3 runs 15 amino acids, cysteine and phenylalanine included. Only the CDR3 DNA is retained, 45 bases long and in frame from the first base.